This T cell receptor (beta chain) came from a study of blood T cells in healthy people across ages. The study, taken as a whole, reports: Roughly linear declines in TCR beta diversity per million T cells occurred with age.

The CDR3 spans 16 residues. In germline, CDR1 is SGHNT, CDR2 YENEEA. J was trimmed by 8 bases and V by 5 bases; bases with no gene match: 7. Comment on this clonotype: Antigen specificity is unknown.

The use of a sample-barcoded 5' primer and a J-beta primer mix characterized a second PCR of about 6 to 12 cycles. TCRdb reanalysed the 5' RACE reads using MiXCR and keeps one entry per CDR3 protein. The sample has around 800,000 distinct CDR3 sequences; around 50% are singletons. The chain recombines TRBV11-3 with TRBJ2-1; TRBD2 agrees at 15 bases. The TCR was taken from a man older than 75 in good health. Sequencing was performed on blood. The CDR3 spells CASSPRGLAGGHEQFF. DNA for the CDR3: TGTGCCAGCAGCCCCCGGGGACTAGCGGGAGGACATGAGCAGTTCTTC.